This passage covers 27 T cell receptor beta chains from one sample sequenced in a study of cytomegalovirus exposure and HLA in healthy donors. TCRdb's table, derived via immunoSEQ multiplex PCR, lists solely in-frame clones and lacks some. Counted here are about 240,000 clones, around 85% occurring once; the ten biggest clones make up over 0.95%. Sequencing was performed on PBMCs. These receptors were taken from a woman in her 30s in good health and CMV-seropositive.

The chain combines TRBV27 with TRBJ2-5; 8 bases line up with TRBD2. V gave up 5 bases and J gave up 5 bases; unmatched junction bases: 7. The germline CDR1 and CDR2 sequences are MNHEY and SMNVEV (reference sequence). This CDR3 is 14 amino acids long. In nucleotides, the CDR3 is TGTGCCAGCAGTCGGGCCGGGACTAGGGAGACCCAGTACTTC. Amino acid sequence: CASSRAGTRETQYF.

This clone was picked up one time. The V gene is TRBV27, the J gene TRBJ1-1; unclear D gene. The V gene's germline CDR1 is MNHEY and CDR2 SMNVEV (reference sequence). The CDR3 sequence is 13 residues long. The V end lost 6 bases, the J end lost 1 base, and 9 bases lay between the germline ends. This CDR3 reads CASRSQANTEAFF. Written as DNA, the CDR3 is TGTGCCAGCAGATCGCAAGCGAACACTGAAGCTTTCTTT.

The CDR3: CASSIGARETQYF. As DNA, the CDR3 is TGTGCCAGCAGCATAGGGGCGCGTGAGACCCAGTACTTC. The chain employs TRBV9 and TRBJ2-5; D may be TRBD1 (5 bases). The CDR3 has 13 amino acids. Germline CDR1 reads SGDLS; CDR2 reads YYNGEE. Trimming cost V 4 bases and J 5 bases, with 12 bases left between them.

This clone is a singleton in its sample. This chain uses TRBV28 with TRBJ2-1; a possible D gene is TRBD2 (5 bases). The CDR3 runs 13 residues. Germline V CDR1 and CDR2: MDHEN, SYDVKM. V dropped 4 bases and J dropped 8 bases, with 12 bases sitting between them. CDR3 protein: CASSSPSDYEQFF. CDR3 coding DNA: TGTGCCAGCAGTTCTCCCTCGGACTATGAGCAGTTCTTC.

The V call is TRBV5-1, the J call TRBJ2-7; TRBD1 is a possible D gene (6 bases). Deletions cut 4 bases from V and 5 bases from J, with 10 bases between. Looked up from germline, CDR1 is SGHRS and CDR2 is YFSETQ. The CDR3 has 12 residues. CDR3 DNA: TGCGCCAGCAGCCCGACAGGTCACGAGCAGTACTTC. It codes for CASSPTGHEQYF. Filled out from reference TRBV5-1 and TRBJ2-7, the complete variable domain reads KAGVTQTPRYLIKTRGQQVTLSCSPISGHRSVSWYQQTPGQGLQFLFEYFSETQRNKGNFPGRFSGRQFSNSRSEMNVSTLELGDSALYLCASSPTGHEQYFGPGTRLTVT.

The chain carries TRBV28 and TRBJ2-7; 14 bases are a match to TRBD2. With 4 bases clipped from V and 3 bases from J, the junction kept 8 bases outside the gene matches. Germline assignment: CDR1 MDHEN and CDR2 SYDVKM. The CDR3 is 17 residues long. The CDR3 region is CASSYNTGTSGSYEQYF. In nucleotides, the CDR3 is TGTGCCAGCAGTTATAATACCGGGACTAGCGGGAGCTACGAGCAGTACTTC.

This clone has only a few counts. The DNA for the CDR3 is TGTGCCAGCAGTCCGGTAGTGGCAGGTGAGCAGTACTTC. Amino acid sequence: CASSPVVAGEQYF. The chain employs TRBV27 and TRBJ2-7; D is undetermined. The V gene lost 5 bases and the J gene lost 7 bases, with 15 bases spanning the gap. The CDR3 covers 13 residues. Germline V gene sequence: CDR1 MNHEY, CDR2 SMNVEV (reference sequence).

In this sample, this clone turned up once. V is TRBV7-2 and J is TRBJ2-7; perhaps TRBD2 as D (6 bases). Trimming shortened V by 3 bases and J by 2 bases, and 14 bases separated the two germline ends. The CDR3 contains 15 residues. Per the germline V gene, CDR1 is SGHTA and CDR2 is FQGNSA. Written as DNA, the CDR3 is TGTGCCAGCAGCTTCCTTGCGGGATCCACCTACGAGCAGTACTTC. Residues: CASSFLAGSTYEQYF.

This chain connects TRBV19 to TRBJ2-7, with a possible D match to TRBD2 (5 bases). Germline CDR1 reads LNHDA; CDR2 reads SQIVND (reference sequence). The CDR3 is made up of 12 amino acids. Deletions cut 4 bases from V and 7 bases from J, with 11 bases between. The CDR3 coding sequence is TGTGCCAGTAGTAAGTCGGGGAGAGAGCAGTACTTC. As protein: CASSKSGREQYF.

The V gene is TRBV27, the J gene TRBJ2-7, with D possibly TRBD2 on 6 matching bases. This CDR3 has 14 residues. Trimming shortened V by 1 base and J by 4 bases, and 11 bases separated the two germline ends. CDR1 is MNHEY, CDR2 SMNVEV, per germline (reference sequence). The CDR3 region has the DNA TGTGCCAGCAGTTTATTGCGGGAATCTTACGAGCAGTACTTC. Translation gives CASSLLRESYEQYF.

J is TRBJ1-2 and V is TRBV4-2; tentatively, D is TRBD1 (6 bases). With 3 bases removed from V and 4 bases from J, the gap between germline ends came to 9 bases. The CDR3 covers 13 residues. Germline CDR1 reads LGHNA; CDR2 reads YNFKEQ. CDR3 residues: CASSQGASYGYTF. CDR3 sequence (DNA): TGTGCCAGCAGCCAGGGGGCCTCCTATGGCTACACCTTC.

The CDR3 here is CASSPVAGLGEQYF. The DNA of the CDR3 is TGTGCCAGCTCCCCGGTAGCGGGACTCGGCGAGCAGTACTTC. The chain uses TRBV18 and TRBJ2-7, with TRBD2 matching 8 bases. The CDR3 totals 14 residues. Germline loops: CDR1 KGHSH, CDR2 LQKENI. With V trimmed by 6 bases and J by 6 bases, 10 bases remained unmatched.

This chain joins TRBV9 and TRBJ2-7, with 8 bases aligning to TRBD2. The CDR3 extends over 15 amino acids. With 0 bases clipped from V and 7 bases from J, the junction kept 9 bases outside the gene matches. Germline V gene data show CDR1 as SGDLS and CDR2 as YYNGEE. The CDR3 region is CASSVDSGSRFEQYF. CDR3 DNA: TGTGCCAGCAGCGTAGACAGCGGGAGTAGGTTTGAGCAGTACTTC.

The chain carries TRBV2 and TRBJ1-5, with 7 positions matching TRBD1. The length of the CDR3 is 15 residues. The germline CDR1 and CDR2 sequences are SNHLY and FYNNEI. Trimming took 6 bases from V and 9 from J; bases not matched to a gene: 14. The CDR3 sequence is CASSTGTATLWPQHF. The CDR3 DNA reads as TGTGCCAGCAGCACCGGGACAGCCACCTTATGGCCCCAGCATTTT.

The chain employs TRBV29-1 and TRBJ2-2; D may be TRBD2 (6 bases). V was pared by 0 bases and J by 6 bases, with 17 bases between. This CDR3 comprises 16 residues. The V gene's germline CDR1 is SQVTM and CDR2 ANQGSEA. The CDR3: CSVEDGRETFPGELFF. CDR3 nucleotides: TGCAGCGTTGAAGATGGACGGGAGACCTTCCCCGGGGAGCTGTTTTTT.

The chain carries TRBV29-1 and TRBJ2-3; TRBD1 might be the D (5 bases). The V gene's germline CDR1 is SQVTM and CDR2 ANQGSEA. This CDR3 has 13 residues. Trimming removed 6 bases from V and 4 bases from J, with 14 bases in between. CDR3 protein: CSVKVWGPDTQYF. CDR3 in DNA: TGCAGCGTAAAGGTTTGGGGCCCAGATACGCAGTATTTT.

Note on this clone: Other DNA sequences of this sample code for an identical CDR3. This chain connects TRBV27 to TRBJ1-2, with D possibly TRBD1 on 5 matching bases. Trimming shortened V by 3 bases and J by 3 bases, and 8 bases separated the two germline ends. Germline V gene data show CDR1 as MNHEY and CDR2 as SMNVEV (reference sequence). The CDR3 totals 13 residues. In DNA, the CDR3 is TGTGCCAGCAGTTTCGGAGGGGACTATGGCTACACCTTC. Translating gives CASSFGGDYGYTF.

The chain carries TRBV5-1 and TRBJ2-2; a weak D match, TRBD1 (5 bases). Germline-derived CDR1 and CDR2 are SGHRS and YFSETQ. The CDR3 has 17 residues. V lost 0 bases, J lost 4 bases, and 16 bases lay in between. This CDR3 is CASSLAILDTATGELFF. CDR3 sequence (DNA): TGCGCCAGCAGCTTGGCCATACTGGACACCGCCACCGGGGAGCTGTTTTTT.

The J gene is TRBJ1-1, the V gene TRBV27; the match to TRBD1 covers 9 bases. The V and J ends lost 1 base and 5 bases, in that order; junction bases with no gene match: 8. Germline V lookup: CDR1 MNHEY, CDR2 SMNVEV (reference sequence). The CDR3 length is 16 residues. The CDR3 nucleotides read TGTGCCAGCAGTTTATGGTTTAGGGACAGGGATACTGAAGCTTTCTTT. Amino acid sequence: CASSLWFRDRDTEAFF.

The chain joins TRBV4-1 to TRBJ1-5; the match to TRBD1 covers 9 bases. Germline values: CDR1 MGHRA, CDR2 YSYEKL. After removal of 3 bases from V and 4 bases from J, the junction contained 4 bases not matched to a gene. This CDR3 spans 15 amino acids. The CDR3 coding sequence is TGCGCCAGCAGCCAGGCTGGGACAGGGAATCAGCCCCAGCATTTT. Protein product: CASSQAGTGNQPQHF.

V is TRBV19 and J is TRBJ2-4, with unresolved D. Germline CDR1 LNHDA, CDR2 SQIVND (reference sequence). Trimming took off 6 bases at V and 0 bases at J, with 12 bases between the two ends. This CDR3 region has 15 residues. CDR3 bases: TGTGCCAGTAGGGGCCTTCAACTAGCCAAAAACATTCAGTACTTC. Protein sequence: CASRGLQLAKNIQYF. Complete variable domain (other parts from reference TRBV19 and TRBJ2-4): DGGITQSPKYLFRKEGQNVTLSCEQNLNHDAMYWYRQDPGQGLRLIYYSQIVNDFQKGDIAEGYSVSREKKESFPLTVTSAQKNPTAFYLCASRGLQLAKNIQYFGAGTRLSVL.

The table lists this clone with a count of one. The chain combines TRBV6-1 with TRBJ2-2; TRBD2 matches at 7 bases. Germline V gene sequence: CDR1 MNHNS, CDR2 SASEGT. Trimming removed 4 bases from V and 4 bases from J; junction bases left unmatched: 18. The CDR3 covers 19 residues. The DNA of the CDR3 is TGTGCCAGCAGTGTTCGACGAAGTGGGGAGGGCCTTGTCACCGGGGAGCTGTTTTTT. Its protein product is CASSVRRSGEGLVTGELFF.

The V and J genes are TRBV27 and TRBJ2-1; tentatively, D is TRBD2 (6 bases). The germline V gene encodes CDR1 MNHEY and CDR2 SMNVEV (reference sequence). V gave up 7 bases and J gave up 0 bases, with 16 bases separating them. This CDR3 spans 16 amino acids. Here the CDR3 DNA reads TGTGCCAGCAAGCAAGCGCGGGACCACTCCTACAATGAGCAGTTCTTC. This translates into CASKQARDHSYNEQFF.

This sequence joins TRBV6-5 and TRBJ1-1; D is unresolved. Trimming pared 1 base from V and 0 bases from J, leaving 12 bases between. This CDR3 has 16 amino acids. Germline V gene lookup returns CDR1 MNHEY and CDR2 SVGAGI. The CDR3 sequence is CASSYYGVPMNTEAFF. The CDR3 nucleotides are TGTGCCAGCAGTTACTACGGGGTCCCTATGAACACTGAAGCTTTCTTT.

The V call is TRBV5-1, the J call TRBJ1-1; a weak D match, TRBD1 (6 bases). The V end was cut by 2 bases, the J end by 1 base, with 12 bases between. The CDR3 is 15 residues long. The germline V gene has CDR1 SGHRS and CDR2 YFSETQ. The CDR3 sequence is CASSLLTGSNTEAFF. DNA for the CDR3: TGCGCCAGCAGCTTACTGACAGGTTCGAACACTGAAGCTTTCTTT.

A word on this clone: One end of the junction does not line up with germline, which may come from a read error. This sequence joins TRBV7-7 and TRBJ2-7; TRBD2 is a possible D gene (5 bases). The CDR3 has 13 residues. The germline CDR1 and CDR2 sequences are SSHAT and FNYEAQ (reference sequence). The CDR3 here is CASSFKLAYEQYF. CDR3 nucleotide sequence: TGTGCTAGCAGCTTCAAACTAGCCTACGAGCAGTACTTC.

The chain recombines TRBV5-4 with TRBJ2-6; TRBD2 matches 9 bases. Germline values: CDR1 SGHNT, CDR2 YYREEE (reference sequence). The ends lost 1 base at V and 4 bases at J; junction bases unmatched: 6. This CDR3 region has 17 residues. The CDR3 region is CASSLSVAGAGANVLTF. The CDR3 bases are TGTGCCAGCAGCTTGTCCGTAGCGGGAGCAGGGGCCAACGTCCTGACTTTC.